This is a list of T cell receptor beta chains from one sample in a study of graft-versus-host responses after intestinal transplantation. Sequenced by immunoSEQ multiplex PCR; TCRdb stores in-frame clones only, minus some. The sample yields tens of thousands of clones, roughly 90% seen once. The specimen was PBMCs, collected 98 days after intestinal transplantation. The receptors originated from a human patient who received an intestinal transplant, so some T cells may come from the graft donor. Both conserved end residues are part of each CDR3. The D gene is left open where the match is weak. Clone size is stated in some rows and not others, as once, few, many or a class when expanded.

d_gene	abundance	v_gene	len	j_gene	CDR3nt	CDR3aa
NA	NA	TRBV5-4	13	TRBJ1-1	TGTGCCATGCTAAAGGGATTGAACACTGAAGCTTTCTTT	CAMLKGLNTEAFF
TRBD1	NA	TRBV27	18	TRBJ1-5	TGTGCCAGCAGTTCCCACCGGGGACAGGGGGCTGGCAATCAGCCCCAGCATTTT	CASSSHRGQGAGNQPQHF
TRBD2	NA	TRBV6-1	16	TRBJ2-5	TGTGCCAGCAGTGAAATTTGGGCTAGCGGCCAAGAGACCCAGTACTTC	CASSEIWASGQETQYF
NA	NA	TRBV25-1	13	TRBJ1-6	TGTGCCAGCAGTGAAGGGGGGGGGTCACCCCTCCACTTT	CASSEGGGSPLHF
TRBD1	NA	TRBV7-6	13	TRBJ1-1	TGTGCCAGCAGCGGAACAGGGGGCACTGAAGCTTTCTTT	CASSGTGGTEAFF
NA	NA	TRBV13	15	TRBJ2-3	TGTGCCAGCAGCTTAATAGTATACGGCACAGATACGCAGTATTTT	CASSLIVYGTDTQYF
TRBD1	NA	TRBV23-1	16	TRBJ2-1	TGCGCCAGCAGTCGAGGGACAGGGGTAGGCTACAATGAGCAGTTCTTC	CASSRGTGVGYNEQFF
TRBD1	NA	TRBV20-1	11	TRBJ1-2	TGCAGTGCTACAGGGGGCGATGGCTACACCTTC	CSATGGDGYTF
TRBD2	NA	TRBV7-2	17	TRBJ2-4	TGTGCCAGCAGCTACGTTAGCGGGAGAGCGGCCAAAAACATTCAGTACTTC	CASSYVSGRAAKNIQYF
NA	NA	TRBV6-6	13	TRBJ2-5	TGTGCCAGCCGACACAGCGGAGAGGGGACCCAGTACTTC	CASRHSGEGTQYF
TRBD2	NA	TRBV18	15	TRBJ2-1	TGTGCCAGCTCACCTACTAGCGGGATGTTAAATGAGCAGTTCTTC	CASSPTSGMLNEQFF
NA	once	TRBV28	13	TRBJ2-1	TGTGCCAGCAGTTCGACAGGGAGGAATGAGCAGTTCTTC	CASSSTGRNEQFF
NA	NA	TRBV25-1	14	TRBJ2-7	TGTGCCAGCAGTGAATTTAGGGCAAGGGCCGAGCAGTACTTC	CASSEFRARAEQYF
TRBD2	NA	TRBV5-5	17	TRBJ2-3	TGTGCCAGCAGCCCCCTCGTAGCGGGGGGGCCGATAGATACGCAGTATTTT	CASSPLVAGGPIDTQYF
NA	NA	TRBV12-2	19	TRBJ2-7	TGTGCAAGTCGCACCCGCTATGGGACCTTACCCTCCTACGCCTACGAGCAGTACTTC	CASRTRYGTLPSYAYEQYF
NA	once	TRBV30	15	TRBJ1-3	TGTGCCTGTTCCCGGGGACCTGACTCTGGAAACACCATATATTTT	CACSRGPDSGNTIYF
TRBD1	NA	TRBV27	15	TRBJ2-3	TGTGCCAGCAGTTTATGGTCAGGGGGCAGGAATACGCAGTATTTT	CASSLWSGGRNTQYF
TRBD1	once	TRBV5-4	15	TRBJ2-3	TGTGCCAGCAGCGCAACAGGGGCCTACACAGATACGCAGTATTTT	CASSATGAYTDTQYF
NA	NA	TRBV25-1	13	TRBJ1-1	TGTGCCAGCAGTGAACCTGGGAACACTGAAGCTTTCTTT	CASSEPGNTEAFF
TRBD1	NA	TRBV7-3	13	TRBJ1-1	TGTGCCAGCAGCGTTGACAGGGGCACTGAAGCTTTCTTT	CASSVDRGTEAFF
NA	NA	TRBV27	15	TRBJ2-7	TGTGCCAGCAGTTTAGTGGGACCCACCTCCTACGAGCAGTACTTC	CASSLVGPTSYEQYF
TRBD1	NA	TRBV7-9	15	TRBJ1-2	TGTGCCAGCAGCTTAGAGCCATGGACAGGGTATGGCTACACCTTC	CASSLEPWTGYGYTF
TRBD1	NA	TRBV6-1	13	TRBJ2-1	TGTGCCAGCAGGCTGACAGGGGCAGGTGAGCAGTTCTTC	CASRLTGAGEQFF
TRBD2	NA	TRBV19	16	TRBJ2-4	TGTGCCAGTAGTATACTAGCGGGAGGGCCCAAAAACATTCAGTACTTC	CASSILAGGPKNIQYF
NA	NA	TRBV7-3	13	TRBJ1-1	TGTGCCAGCAGCTTAAAAGGGGGAACTGAAGCTTTCTTT	CASSLKGGTEAFF
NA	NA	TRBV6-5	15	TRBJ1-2	TGTGCCAGCAGTTTATATCCAGGGTTGGACTATGGCTACACCTTC	CASSLYPGLDYGYTF
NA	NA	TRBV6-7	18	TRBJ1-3	TGTGCCAGCATCCCACGAGGTAGGGCGAGCCCGCCTGGAAACACCATATATTTT	CASIPRGRASPPGNTIYF
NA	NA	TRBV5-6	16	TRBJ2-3	TGTGCCAGCAGCTCGATGGTGGCAGACCTCACAGATACGCAGTATTTT	CASSSMVADLTDTQYF
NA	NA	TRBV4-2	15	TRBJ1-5	TGTGCCAGCAGCCAAGACGGATATAGCAATCAGCCCCAGCATTTT	CASSQDGYSNQPQHF
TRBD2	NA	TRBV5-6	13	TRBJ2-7	TGTGCCAGCAGCTTCAGAGCGGGAGAGGTGCAGTACTTC	CASSFRAGEVQYF
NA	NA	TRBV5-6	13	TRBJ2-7	TGTGCCAGCAGCTTAGGGAGCGCCTACGAGCAGTACTTC	CASSLGSAYEQYF
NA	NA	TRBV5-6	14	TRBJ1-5	TGTGCCAGCAGCTTCCAGAATAGCAATCAGCCCCAGCATTTT	CASSFQNSNQPQHF
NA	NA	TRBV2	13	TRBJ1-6	TGTGCCAGCAGTGAACGGAGTGATTCACCCCTCCACTTT	CASSERSDSPLHF
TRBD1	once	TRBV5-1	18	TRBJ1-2	TGCGCCAGCAGCTCGCCTTTGGGACAGGGGGCGATGGGCTATGGCTACACCTTC	CASSSPLGQGAMGYGYTF
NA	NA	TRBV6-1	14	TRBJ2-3	TGTGCCAGCAGGTCCCAACTTCCTTCCTCCACGCAGTATTTT	CASRSQLPSSTQYF
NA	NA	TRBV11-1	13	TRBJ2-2	TGTGCCAGCAGCCCAATCGGCTTGGAGGAGCTGTTTTTT	CASSPIGLEELFF
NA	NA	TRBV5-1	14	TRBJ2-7	TGCGCCAGCAGCTTGGAAGGCAGATCCTACGAGCAGTACTTC	CASSLEGRSYEQYF
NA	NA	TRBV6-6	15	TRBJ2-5	TGTGCCAGCTCCCTCGGGGGGCCCCCTCAAGAGACCCAGTACTTC	CASSLGGPPQETQYF
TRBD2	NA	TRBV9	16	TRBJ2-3	TGTGCCAGCAGCGTAGCGCCGGGAGGAGGCGCAGATACGCAGTATTTT	CASSVAPGGGADTQYF
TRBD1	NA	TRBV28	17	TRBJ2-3	TGTGCCAGCAGTCCAACCCCGGGACAGAGGTGGGGAGATACGCAGTATTTT	CASSPTPGQRWGDTQYF
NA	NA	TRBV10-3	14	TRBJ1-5	TGTGCCATCAGTGTACGGGGTTGGAATCAGCCCCAGCATTTT	CAISVRGWNQPQHF
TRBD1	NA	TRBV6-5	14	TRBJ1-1	TGTGCCAGCAGTTACGGGACAGGGGATACTGAAGCTTTCTTT	CASSYGTGDTEAFF
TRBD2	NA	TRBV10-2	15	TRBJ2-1	TGCGCCAGCAGTTTAATAGCGGGGGGATACAATGAGCAGTTCTTC	CASSLIAGGYNEQFF
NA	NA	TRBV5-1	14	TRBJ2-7	TGCGCCAGCAGCTGGGAGTCGGTCGCCTACGAGCAGTACTTC	CASSWESVAYEQYF
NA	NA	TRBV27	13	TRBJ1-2	TGTGCCAGCAGTTTGGGGCGGCAGTTCGGCTACACCTTC	CASSLGRQFGYTF